These 10 T cell receptor beta chains were sequenced from one sample in a study of T cell responses to AZD1222 COVID-19 vaccine. Only in-frame clones appear in the TCRdb table, and some are missing; sequencing was by immunoSEQ multiplex PCR. The table lists 150,000 to 200,000 clones, about 90% of them singletons. Sequencing was performed on peripheral blood, taken on day 0 of AZD1222 vaccination. These receptors all come from an adult in good health.

The chain recombines TRBV19 with TRBJ2-2; tentatively, D is TRBD1 (6 bases). V gave up 7 bases and J gave up 0 bases, with 12 bases separating them. CDR1 is LNHDA, CDR2 SQIVND, per germline (reference sequence). This CDR3 spans 15 amino acids. DNA for the CDR3: TGTGCCAGTAAGGGTTGGACAGCGAACACCGGGGAGCTGTTTTTT. This translates into CASKGWTANTGELFF.

The chain is built from TRBV6-5 and TRBJ2-7; D may correspond to TRBD1 or TRBD2 (7 bases each). The V gene lost 0 bases and the J gene lost 6 bases, with 12 bases spanning the gap. In germline, CDR1 is MNHEY, CDR2 SVGAGI. The CDR3 is made up of 14 amino acids. The CDR3 DNA reads TGTGCCAGCAGTTACTCGGCCAGGGGGGGCGAGCAGTACTTC. It codes for CASSYSARGGEQYF.

The chain links TRBV30 to TRBJ1-2; TRBD1 is a possible D gene (6 bases). The CDR3 spans 14 residues. Per the germline V gene, CDR1 is GTSNPN and CDR2 is SVGIG (reference sequence). The V and J ends lost 4 bases and 7 bases respectively, with 19 bases between them. The CDR3 loop is CAWIPQGKLSGYTF. CDR3 nucleotide sequence: TGTGCCTGGATCCCCCAGGGGAAGTTAAGTGGCTACACCTTC.

CDR3: CAISDPPHQPQHF. As DNA, the CDR3 is TGTGCCATCAGTGATCCCCCCCATCAGCCCCAGCATTTT. The chain is built from TRBV10-3 and TRBJ1-5; D unresolved. CDR1 and CDR2 from the germline V gene are ENHRY and SYGVKD. Trimming removed 3 bases at V and 5 bases at J, with 8 bases between. This CDR3 spans 13 amino acids.

V gene TRBV5-8 combines with J gene TRBJ2-5; D gene unclear. The CDR3 totals 11 residues. Germline V CDR1 and CDR2: SGHTS, YDEGEE. The V end was cut by 10 bases, the J end by 2 bases, with 9 bases between. Here the CDR3 DNA reads TGTGCCGGCTTGGGTCAAGAGACCCAGTACTTC. This codes for CAGLGQETQYF.

This rearrangement joins TRBV19 to TRBJ1-3; D is perhaps TRBD1 (6 bases). Looked up from germline, CDR1 is LNHDA and CDR2 is SQIVND (reference sequence). V lost 3 bases and J 4 bases, leaving 13 bases between the germline ends. CDR3 length: 15 amino acids. The DNA for the CDR3 is TGTGCCAGTAGTATTCGGGGGGCTTCCGGAAACACCATATATTTT. This encodes CASSIRGASGNTIYF.

The V gene is TRBV4-1, the J gene TRBJ1-1; D call uncertain. V was trimmed by 1 base and J by 0 bases, leaving 6 bases between them. This CDR3 is built from 14 residues. Germline CDR1 MGHRA, CDR2 YSYEKL. CDR3 sequence reads: CASSQGPMNTEAFF. The CDR3 coding sequence is TGCGCCAGCAGCCAAGGGCCCATGAACACTGAAGCTTTCTTT.

This sequence joins TRBV7-6 and TRBJ2-7, with TRBD1 matching over 7 bases. The CDR3 runs to 15 residues. The junction had 15 bases not matched to a gene; V was cut back by 8 bases and J by 5 bases. The germline V gene encodes CDR1 SGHVS and CDR2 FNYEAQ. The CDR3 sequence is CASALTGSGVHEQYF. Here the CDR3 DNA reads TGTGCCAGCGCTCTGACAGGGTCGGGCGTCCACGAGCAGTACTTC.

The chain joins TRBV30 to TRBJ1-2; tentative D call: TRBD1 (6 bases). Looked up from germline, CDR1 is GTSNPN and CDR2 is SVGIG (reference sequence). Trimming removed 2 bases at V and 4 bases at J, with 29 bases between. The CDR3 spans 19 residues. DNA of the CDR3: TGTGCCTGGAGTCGAAACCCCCGGTGGGACACCCTAAGCAGCTATGGCTACACCTTC. Its protein is CAWSRNPRWDTLSSYGYTF.

This rearrangement joins TRBV4-3 to TRBJ1-6; 7 nucleotides align to TRBD1. The CDR3 spans 15 residues. Looked up from germline, CDR1 is LGHNA and CDR2 is YSLEER. The junction had 7 bases not matched to a gene; V was cut back by 4 bases and J by 7 bases. DNA for the CDR3: TGCGCCAGCAGCCTTAGCACAGGGGACAATTCACCCCTCCACTTT. The encoded protein is CASSLSTGDNSPLHF.